This T cell receptor (beta chain) was recorded in a study of post-analysis software for immune sequencing data. Broader study findings: In patients, TRBV5-6, TRBV5-1 and TRBV20-1 belonged to roughly five TRBV segments found more frequently than in controls.

As regards this clonotype: Antigen unknown.

The V end was cut by 0 bases, the J end by 8 bases, with 11 bases between. CDR1 PRHDT and CDR2 FYEKMQ come from the germline V gene (reference sequence). The CDR3 is 14 residues long. Unique molecular identifiers tagged the TCR beta cDNA libraries. Via MiXCR, TCRdb re-called the PCR reads, giving one row per CDR3 protein. Of about 460,000 distinct CDR3 sequences in the sample, less than 45% were seen once. This TCR was sampled from a girl aged 5-17 years with multiple sclerosis. Source material: blood. This rearrangement joins TRBV13 to TRBJ2-4, with D possibly matching TRBD1 (6 bases). The CDR3 DNA is TGTGCCAGCAGCTTAGGGGGAAAGGGGGACATTCAGTACTTC. As protein: CASSLGGKGDIQYF.